The rows below give T cell receptor beta chains drawn from one sample of a study of cytomegalovirus exposure and HLA in healthy donors. Here immunoSEQ multiplex PCR was the method, and the copy in TCRdb shows in-frame clones only, minus some. In the table there are 130,000 to 150,000 clones, over 80% of which are singletons. Sequencing used PBMCs. These receptor sequences come from a man between 18 and 29 years old in good health and CMV-seropositive. The CDR3 runs from the conserved cysteine through the conserved F or W. D genes are given only for firm matches. Rows give clone size only sometimes, using once, few, many, or a class for an expanded clone.

j_call | v_call | d_call | cdr3_length | clone_size | cdr3_aa | cdr3_nt
TRBJ2-3 | TRBV2 | TRBD1 | 14 | NA | CASGWDSATDTQYF | TGTGCCAGCGGCTGGGACAGTGCCACAGATACGCAGTATTTT
TRBJ1-1 | TRBV5-4 | NA | 12 | NA | CASSEIQGEAFF | TGTGCCAGCAGCGAGATACAGGGAGAAGCTTTCTTT
TRBJ2-1 | TRBV11-1 | TRBD1 | 14 | NA | CASSTHRGPNEQFF | TGTGCCAGCAGCACCCACAGGGGGCCGAATGAGCAGTTCTTC
TRBJ2-3 | TRBV2 | NA | 13 | NA | CASPEANSDTQYF | TGTGCCAGCCCCGAGGCTAACTCAGATACGCAGTATTTT
TRBJ2-1 | TRBV6-4 | TRBD2 | 16 | once | CASSDTGTSGYNEQFF | TGTGCCAGCAGTGATACCGGGACTAGCGGATACAATGAGCAGTTCTTC
TRBJ2-7 | TRBV5-6 | NA | 14 | few | CASRGTRSSYEQYF | TGTGCCAGCAGGGGGACAAGGAGCTCCTACGAGCAGTACTTC
TRBJ2-5 | TRBV2 | NA | 14 | NA | CASSEVHRQETQYF | TGTGCCAGCAGTGAAGTTCACAGGCAAGAGACCCAGTACTTC
TRBJ1-5 | TRBV13 | TRBD1 | 15 | NA | CASSSRRGPGQPQHF | TGTGCCAGCAGCTCGCGCAGGGGGCCCGGTCAGCCCCAGCATTTT
TRBJ2-1 | TRBV4-2 | TRBD2 | 16 | few | CASSQEASGSYNEQFF | TGTGCCAGCAGCCAAGAGGCTAGCGGGAGCTACAATGAGCAGTTCTTC
TRBJ2-7 | TRBV4-1 | TRBD2 | 14 | NA | CASSQAAGAYEQYF | TGCGCCAGCAGCCAAGCGGCGGGAGCCTACGAGCAGTACTTC
TRBJ2-7 | TRBV19 | TRBD1 | 15 | NA | CASTTGTGSMYEQYF | TGTGCCAGTACCACAGGGACAGGGAGTATGTACGAGCAGTACTTC
TRBJ1-2 | TRBV19 | NA | 17 | NA | CASTSSDPSRISDRYTF | TGTGCCAGTACTTCCTCGGACCCTAGCAGGATCAGCGACCGCTACACCTTC
TRBJ1-2 | TRBV7-9 | TRBD1 | 14 | NA | CASSSRTGVYGYTF | TGTGCCAGCAGCTCCCGGACAGGCGTCTATGGCTACACCTTC
TRBJ1-4 | TRBV5-1 | NA | 15 | NA | CASSSGGRTNEKLFF | TGCGCCAGCAGCTCCGGAGGGAGGACTAATGAAAAACTGTTTTTT
TRBJ1-5 | TRBV30 | NA | 13 | NA | CAWSWGPNQPQHF | TGTGCCTGGAGCTGGGGGCCAAATCAGCCCCAGCATTTT
TRBJ2-1 | TRBV9 | TRBD1 | 14 | NA | CASSPGTALNEQFF | TGTGCCAGCAGCCCGGGGACAGCGCTCAATGAGCAGTTCTTC
TRBJ2-3 | TRBV27 | NA | 14 | NA | CATQVVGNTDTQYF | TGTGCCACCCAGGTGGTTGGAAACACAGATACGCAGTATTTT
TRBJ1-1 | TRBV30 | NA | 13 | NA | CAWLGVVNTEAFF | TGTGCCTGGCTTGGAGTCGTGAACACTGAAGCTTTCTTT
TRBJ1-2 | TRBV18 | TRBD1 | 15 | NA | CASSQGGQGNYGYTF | TGTGCCAGCTCCCAAGGCGGACAGGGGAACTATGGCTACACCTTC
TRBJ1-5 | TRBV27 | NA | 14 | few | CASSYSGSNQPQHF | TGTGCCAGCAGTTATTCAGGGAGCAATCAGCCCCAGCATTTT
TRBJ2-7 | TRBV6-5 | NA | 15 | NA | CASSYYAGPTYEQYF | TGTGCCAGCAGTTACTACGCGGGGCCTACCTACGAGCAGTACTTC
TRBJ2-7 | TRBV27 | NA | 13 | NA | CASSQRQLVEQYF | TGTGCCAGCAGTCAGCGACAGCTTGTCGAGCAGTACTTC
TRBJ2-7 | TRBV7-2 | NA | 14 | NA | CASSPPPEPYEQYF | TGTGCCAGCAGCCCCCCTCCCGAGCCCTACGAGCAGTACTTC
TRBJ1-1 | TRBV5-1 | NA | 14 | NA | CASSLEAQDTEAFF | TGCGCCAGCAGCTTGGAGGCTCAGGACACTGAAGCTTTCTTT
TRBJ1-2 | TRBV5-1 | NA | 13 | few | CASRDTANYGYTF | TGCGCCAGCAGGGACACTGCTAACTATGGCTACACCTTC
TRBJ1-3 | TRBV7-9 | NA | 14 | NA | CASSLVSSGNTIYF | TGTGCCAGCAGCTTAGTGTCCTCCGGAAACACCATATATTTT
TRBJ1-2 | TRBV7-9 | TRBD1 | 16 | NA | CASSLALVSQGSGYTF | TGTGCCAGCAGCTTAGCTTTGGTCTCACAGGGGAGCGGCTACACCTTC
TRBJ2-3 | TRBV18 | NA | 15 | NA | CASSPPSVSPDTQYF | TGTGCCAGCTCACCACCTAGCGTGAGTCCAGATACGCAGTATTTT
TRBJ1-2 | TRBV11-2 | TRBD1 | 15 | NA | CASSSIRTGVYGYTF | TGTGCCAGCAGCTCCATTCGGACAGGGGTCTATGGCTACACCTTC
TRBJ1-1 | TRBV18 | TRBD1 | 16 | NA | CASSPGTGLMNTEAFF | TGTGCCAGCTCCCCCGGGACAGGACTCATGAACACTGAAGCTTTCTTT
TRBJ2-1 | TRBV30 | NA | 14 | NA | CAWSRGGAHNEQFF | TGTGCCTGGAGTAGAGGGGGGGCACACAATGAGCAGTTCTTC
TRBJ2-5 | TRBV21-1 | NA | 19 | NA | CASSKACGQGAANGETQYF | TGTGCCAGCAGCAAAGCGTGTGGACAGGGGGCGGCCAATGGGGAGACCCAGTACTTC
TRBJ1-2 | TRBV30 | NA | 15 | NA | CAWSVIRGTGGGYTF | TGTGCCTGGAGTGTAATTAGGGGTACCGGGGGGGGCTACACCTTC
TRBJ1-2 | TRBV12-2 | NA | 17 | NA | CASRLTSGQGHTCGYTF | TGTGCAAGTCGCTTAACCTCCGGACAGGGGCACACTTGTGGGTACACCTTC
TRBJ2-5 | TRBV4-1 | TRBD2 | 17 | NA | CASRASPIGGAGETQYF | TGCGCCAGCAGAGCAAGCCCGATCGGGGGGGCGGGTGAGACCCAGTACTTC
TRBJ1-1 | TRBV15 | TRBD1 | 13 | NA | CATRPTGGTEAFF | TGTGCCACCAGACCGACAGGGGGCACTGAAGCTTTCTTT
TRBJ1-2 | TRBV2 | NA | 13 | NA | CASSESRGYGYTF | TGTGCCAGCAGCGAATCCCGGGGCTATGGCTACACCTTC
TRBJ1-5 | TRBV6-5 | TRBD1 | 15 | once | CASSYGTGDNQPQHF | TGTGCCAGCAGTTACGGGACAGGAGATAATCAGCCCCAGCATTTT
TRBJ2-1 | TRBV6-1 | TRBD2 | 14 | once | CASRRLAPYNEQFF | TGTGCCAGCCGGAGACTAGCGCCCTACAATGAGCAGTTCTTC
TRBJ2-1 | TRBV4-1 | TRBD1 | 15 | NA | CASSQARTGYNEQFF | TGCGCCAGCAGCCAAGCGAGGACAGGGTACAATGAGCAGTTCTTC
TRBJ2-7 | TRBV19 | NA | 15 | NA | CASRTRGSSSYEQYF | TGTGCCAGTAGGACGAGGGGGAGTAGCTCCTACGAGCAGTACTTC
TRBJ1-5 | TRBV28 | NA | 15 | NA | CASRTGTLISQPQHF | TGTGCCAGCAGGACTGGGACTCTTATAAGTCAGCCCCAGCATTTT
TRBJ1-1 | TRBV30 | TRBD1 | 13 | NA | CAWRGQTNTEAFF | TGTGCCTGGAGGGGACAGACGAACACTGAAGCTTTCTTT
TRBJ1-2 | TRBV6-5 | NA | 13 | NA | CATRGGADYGYTF | TGTGCCACCCGAGGGGGTGCTGACTATGGCTACACCTTC
TRBJ1-6 | TRBV6-6 | NA | 11 | NA | CASSSNSPLHF | TGTGCCAGCAGTTCAAATTCACCCCTCCACTTT
TRBJ2-7 | TRBV5-6 | NA | 16 | NA | CASSKDSLLQGYEQYF | TGTGCCAGCAGCAAGGACAGTCTCCTCCAAGGTTACGAGCAGTACTTC
TRBJ1-2 | TRBV5-1 | TRBD1 | 14 | once | CASSLGGQGDGYTF | TGCGCCAGCAGCTTGGGGGGACAGGGAGATGGCTACACCTTC
TRBJ2-3 | TRBV18 | NA | 12 | NA | CASSPEEDTQYF | TGTGCCAGCTCACCGGAGGAGGATACGCAGTATTTT
TRBJ2-7 | TRBV28 | TRBD2 | 12 | NA | CASSFREGSVYF | TGTGCCAGCAGTTTCCGGGAGGGGTCGGTGTACTTC
TRBJ1-2 | TRBV30 | NA | 12 | NA | CAWSAGDEGYTF | TGTGCCTGGAGTGCGGGAGATGAGGGCTACACCTTC
TRBJ2-1 | TRBV7-6 | TRBD2 | 20 | NA | CASSFVPGLAGGSGANEQFF | TGTGCCAGCAGCTTCGTCCCGGGACTAGCGGGAGGAAGTGGGGCCAATGAGCAGTTCTTC
TRBJ2-3 | TRBV15 | NA | 17 | NA | CATSRGSRGSFTDTQYF | TGTGCCACCAGCAGAGGTTCCCGGGGATCATTCACAGATACGCAGTATTTT
TRBJ2-5 | TRBV9 | NA | 15 | NA | CASSVAGLDQETQYF | TGTGCCAGCAGCGTAGCTGGACTGGACCAAGAGACCCAGTACTTC
TRBJ2-7 | TRBV7-2 | NA | 14 | NA | CASSSHDRIYEQYF | TGTGCCAGCAGCTCCCATGACAGGATCTACGAGCAGTACTTC
TRBJ2-7 | TRBV5-5 | NA | 14 | NA | CASSFRDNSYEQYF | TGTGCCAGCAGCTTCCGGGACAATTCCTACGAGCAGTACTTC
TRBJ1-5 | TRBV2 | NA | 13 | few | CASSDESNQPQHF | TGTGCCAGCAGTGATGAGAGCAATCAGCCCCAGCATTTT
TRBJ2-1 | TRBV29-1 | NA | 12 | NA | CSARDTYNEQFF | TGCAGCGCCCGGGACACTTACAATGAGCAGTTCTTC